Included here is one TCR beta chain sequence, with context. The data stem from a study of neoadjuvant anti-PD-1 for oral cavity cancer. Cohort: HPV-negative, locally advanced oral cavity squamous cell carcinoma patients. This CDR3 is 16 amino acids long. Trimming stripped 2 bases from V and 0 bases from J, with 12 bases between. Germline V gene data show CDR1 as MNHEY and CDR2 as SVGAGI. The method was immunoSEQ multiplex PCR; TCRdb's version includes in-frame clones alone and lacks a portion of them. The sample includes some 66,000 clones, around 83% of them seen just once. The sequencing used PBMCs, collected before nivolumab (anti-PD-1) treatment. The sequence was collected from a person aged 40 to 85 with oral cavity squamous cell carcinoma. The chain links TRBV6-5 to TRBJ2-3; D ambiguous. This chain's CDR3 is CASSYRRGTSTDTQYF. The CDR3 coding sequence is TGTGCCAGCAGTTACAGGCGCGGAACCAGCACAGATACGCAGTATTTT.